This T cell receptor (beta chain) was profiled in a study of T cells in narcolepsy (dated by TCRdb to 2017 to 2018). General notes on the study: Healthy control donors were enrolled in the study alongside patients who had narcolepsy type 1 or type 2 (NT1, NT2). To look for autoreactive T cells in narcolepsy patients that target self-antigens of hypocretin neurons (hypocretin, TRIB2), the study used TCR Vbeta sequencing to follow clonotypes in blood and CSF.

For TCR Vbeta sequencing, memory CD4+ T cells were sorted ex vivo from the peripheral blood of narcolepsy patients and healthy controls. Worth noting for this clone: The antigen this receptor binds is unknown. One base away there is no much larger clone; base qualities are not given.

Cut back by 4 bases and 0 bases, the V and J ends lie 9 bases apart. From the cysteine through the phenylalanine, the CDR3 covers 14 amino acids. CDR3 DNA only is kept here, 42 bases in frame from base 1. CDR1 and CDR2, per the germline V gene, are SNHLY and FYNNEI. Library generation was performed with the immunoSEQ multiplex PCR assay. TCRdb retrieved this table from immuneACCESS and kept in-frame rearrangements only. Not all clones are present; in checked studies, unresolved V genes account for under half, and no reason is known for the remainder. Present in this sample are some 35,000 clones, around 84% of which were seen just once. About 2.3% of the sample is taken by the ten largest. Summary of the overall study and its limitations: Autoreactive clonotypes were reported to be detected serially in the blood of the same patients and of different patients, but not in the blood of healthy controls. Numbers of sequenced blood memory CD4+ clonotypes were comparable, with averages of around 39,000 in patients and roughly 33,000 in controls. Plots that compared CSF and blood CD4+ T cell clonotypes from the same patient highlighted HCRT-specific and TRIB2-specific autoreactive clonotypes. Certain blood memory CD4+ repertoires from patients and controls had no sequences that matched autoreactive T cell clones.

The clonotype originates from a human donor in good health. The chain joins TRBV2 to TRBJ1-1; the D segment could be TRBD1, given 5 matching bases. Sequencing input: memory (CD45RA-) CD4+ T cells from blood. Sample cell subset or site, as interpreted from the label and publication: memory T cells sorted ex vivo from peripheral blood. The DNA sequence is given as TGTGCCAGCAGTGCCTGGGGGGTGAACACTGAAGCTTTCTTT. The translation is CASSAWGVNTEAFF. This CDR3, with the reference TRBV2 and TRBJ1-1 proteins standing in past its ends, gives the full variable domain EPEVTQTPSHQVTQMGQEVILRCVPISNHLYFYWYRQILGQKVEFLVSFYNNEISEKSEIFDDQFSVERPDGSNFTLKIRSTKLEDSAMYFCASSAWGVNTEAFFGQGTRLTVV.